The entry below describes one TCR beta chain. Its antigen is still unknown. The CDR3 is 13 residues long. V lost 2 bases and J 0 bases, leaving 2 bases between the germline ends. CDR1 MDHEN and CDR2 SYDVKM come from the germline V gene. Reverse transcription of all isolated RNA meant that expressed TCRB transcripts were sequenced. The repertoire was sequenced with immunoSEQ multiplex PCR; TCRdb's copy has only in-frame clones and lacks some. The sample includes about 150,000 clones, under 9.5% seen only once; the top ten take 0.5% to 0.65%. The data derive from a study of beta chain features in type 1 diabetes. Turning to the study itself: All samples yielded roughly 110 million examined sorted cells.

Whole-study findings and limits: Across all four CD4+ subsets, people with type 1 diabetes showed modestly shorter TCRB CDR3s.

Every single donor gave one heparinised blood draw, and these averaged roughly 100 mL. CD4+ cells of the naive, central memory, regulatory and stem cell-like memory types were sorted via CD45RO/CCR7/CD25/CD127/CD95/CD27. The V call is TRBV28, the J call TRBJ2-1; D is uncertain. The sequence was collected from a man younger than 35 in good health. The sequencing sample was made of central memory CD4+ T cells from blood. The CDR3 DNA follows: TGTGCCAGCAGTTTACGCTCCTACAATGAGCAGTTCTTC. This gives the protein CASSLRSYNEQFF.